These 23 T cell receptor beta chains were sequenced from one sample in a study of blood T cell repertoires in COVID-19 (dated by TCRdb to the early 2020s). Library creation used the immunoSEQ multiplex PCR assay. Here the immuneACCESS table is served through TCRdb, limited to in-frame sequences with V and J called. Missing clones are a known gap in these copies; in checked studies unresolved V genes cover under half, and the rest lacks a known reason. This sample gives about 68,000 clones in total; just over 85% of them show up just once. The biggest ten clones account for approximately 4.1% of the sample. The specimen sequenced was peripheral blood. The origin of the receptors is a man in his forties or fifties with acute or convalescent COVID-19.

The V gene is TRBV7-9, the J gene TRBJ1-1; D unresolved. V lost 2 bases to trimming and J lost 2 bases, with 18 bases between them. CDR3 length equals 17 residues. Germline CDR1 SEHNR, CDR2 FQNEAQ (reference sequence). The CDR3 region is CASSLLEDLGFNTEAFF. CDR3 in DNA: TGTGCCAGCAGCTTACTGGAGGACCTGGGGTTTAACACTGAAGCTTTCTTT. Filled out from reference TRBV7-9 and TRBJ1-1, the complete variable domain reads DTGVSQNPRHKITKRGQNVTFRCDPISEHNRLYWYRQTLGQGPEFLTYFQNEAQLEKSRLLSDRFSAERPKGSFSTLEIQRTEQGDSAMYLCASSLLEDLGFNTEAFFGQGTRLTVV.

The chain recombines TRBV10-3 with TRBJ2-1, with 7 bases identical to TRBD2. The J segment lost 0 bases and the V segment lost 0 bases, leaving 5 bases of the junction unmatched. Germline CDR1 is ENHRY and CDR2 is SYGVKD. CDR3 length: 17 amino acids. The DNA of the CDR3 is TGTGCCATCAGTGAGTCTGCCGGGAGGAGCTCCTACAATGAGCAGTTCTTC. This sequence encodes CAISESAGRSSYNEQFF.

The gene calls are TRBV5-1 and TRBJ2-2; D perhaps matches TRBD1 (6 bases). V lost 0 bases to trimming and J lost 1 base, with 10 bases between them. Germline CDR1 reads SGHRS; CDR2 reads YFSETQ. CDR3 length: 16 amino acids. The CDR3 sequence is CASSLEGVRNTGELFF. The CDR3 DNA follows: TGCGCCAGCAGCTTGGAGGGGGTAAGGAACACCGGGGAGCTGTTTTTT. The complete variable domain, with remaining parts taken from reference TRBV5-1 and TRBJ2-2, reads KAGVTQTPRYLIKTRGQQVTLSCSPISGHRSVSWYQQTPGQGLQFLFEYFSETQRNKGNFPGRFSGRQFSNSRSEMNVSTLELGDSALYLCASSLEGVRNTGELFFGEGSRLTVL.

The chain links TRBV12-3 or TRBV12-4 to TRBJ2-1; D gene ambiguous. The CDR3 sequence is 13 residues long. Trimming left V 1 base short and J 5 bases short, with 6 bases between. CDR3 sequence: CASSLGANNEQFF. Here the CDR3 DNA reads TGTGCCAGCAGTTTAGGCGCAAACAATGAGCAGTTCTTC.

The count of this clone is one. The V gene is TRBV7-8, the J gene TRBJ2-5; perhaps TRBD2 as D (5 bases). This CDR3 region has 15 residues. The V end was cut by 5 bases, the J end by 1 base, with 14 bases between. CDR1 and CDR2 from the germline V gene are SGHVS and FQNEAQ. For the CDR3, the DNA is TGTGCCAGCAGCCCCTCCCAGCGGCTCCAAGAGACCCAGTACTTC. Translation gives CASSPSQRLQETQYF.

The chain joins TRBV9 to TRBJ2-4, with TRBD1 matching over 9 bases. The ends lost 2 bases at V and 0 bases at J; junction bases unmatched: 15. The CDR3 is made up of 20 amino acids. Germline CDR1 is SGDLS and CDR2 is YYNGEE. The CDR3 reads CASSVGTGTGSLLAKNIQYF. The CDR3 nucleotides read TGTGCCAGCAGCGTGGGAACCGGGACAGGGAGTCTGTTAGCCAAAAACATTCAGTACTTC.

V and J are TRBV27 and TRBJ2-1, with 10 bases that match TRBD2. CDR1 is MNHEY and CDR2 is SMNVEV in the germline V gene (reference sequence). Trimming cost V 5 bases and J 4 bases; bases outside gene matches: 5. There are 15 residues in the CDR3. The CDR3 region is CASSVGLAEYNEQFF. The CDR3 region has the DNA TGTGCCAGCAGTGTCGGACTAGCGGAATACAATGAGCAGTTCTTC.

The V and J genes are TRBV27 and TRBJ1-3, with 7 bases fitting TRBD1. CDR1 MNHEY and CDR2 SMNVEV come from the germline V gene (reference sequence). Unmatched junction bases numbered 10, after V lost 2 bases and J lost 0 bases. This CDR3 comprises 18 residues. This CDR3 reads CASSLRGSGTASGNTIYF. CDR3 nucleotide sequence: TGTGCCAGCAGTTTAAGGGGATCCGGGACAGCCTCTGGAAACACCATATATTTT.

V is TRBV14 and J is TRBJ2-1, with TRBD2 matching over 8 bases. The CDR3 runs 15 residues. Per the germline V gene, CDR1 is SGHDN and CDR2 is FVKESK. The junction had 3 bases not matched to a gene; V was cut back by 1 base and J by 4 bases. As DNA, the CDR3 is TGTGCCAGCAGCCAAGTAGCGGGGATTTACAATGAGCAGTTCTTC. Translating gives CASSQVAGIYNEQFF.

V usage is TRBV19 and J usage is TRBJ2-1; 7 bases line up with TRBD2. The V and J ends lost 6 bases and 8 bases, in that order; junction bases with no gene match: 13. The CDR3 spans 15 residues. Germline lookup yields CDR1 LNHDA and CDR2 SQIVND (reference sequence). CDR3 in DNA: TGTGCCAGTAGCCCGTCGGGGGGATTAGGTGATGAGCAGTTCTTC. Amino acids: CASSPSGGLGDEQFF.

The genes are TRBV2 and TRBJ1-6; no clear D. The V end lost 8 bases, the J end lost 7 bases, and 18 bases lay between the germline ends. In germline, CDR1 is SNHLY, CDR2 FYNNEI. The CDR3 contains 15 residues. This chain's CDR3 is CASSLSSSGNSPLHF. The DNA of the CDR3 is TGTGCCAGCTCTCTTAGCTCCTCGGGGAATTCACCCCTCCACTTT.

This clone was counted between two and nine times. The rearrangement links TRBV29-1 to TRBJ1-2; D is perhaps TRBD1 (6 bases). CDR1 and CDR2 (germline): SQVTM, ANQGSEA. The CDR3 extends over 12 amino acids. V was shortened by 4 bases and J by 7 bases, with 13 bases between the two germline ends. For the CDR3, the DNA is TGCAGCGTTGGCCCTACAGGGATTGGCTACACCTTC. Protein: CSVGPTGIGYTF.

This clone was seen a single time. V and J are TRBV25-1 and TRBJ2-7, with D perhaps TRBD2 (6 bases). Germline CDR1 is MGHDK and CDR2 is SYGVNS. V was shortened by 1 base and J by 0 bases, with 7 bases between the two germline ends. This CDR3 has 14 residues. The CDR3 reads CASSELGGSYEQYF. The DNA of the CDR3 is TGTGCCAGCAGTGAATTGGGGGGCTCCTACGAGCAGTACTTC.

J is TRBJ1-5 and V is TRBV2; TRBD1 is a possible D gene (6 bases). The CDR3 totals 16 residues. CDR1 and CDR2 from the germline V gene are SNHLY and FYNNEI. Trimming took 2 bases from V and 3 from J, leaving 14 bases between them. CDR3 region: CASSEIPGQPNQPQHF. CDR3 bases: TGTGCCAGCAGTGAAATTCCTGGACAGCCCAATCAGCCCCAGCATTTT.

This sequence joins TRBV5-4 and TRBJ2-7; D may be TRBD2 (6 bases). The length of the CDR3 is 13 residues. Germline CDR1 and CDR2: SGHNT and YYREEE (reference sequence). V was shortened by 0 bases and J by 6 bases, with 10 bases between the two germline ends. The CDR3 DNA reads TGTGCCAGCAGCTTGGCGGGAGTGGTCGAGCAGTACTTC. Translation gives CASSLAGVVEQYF.

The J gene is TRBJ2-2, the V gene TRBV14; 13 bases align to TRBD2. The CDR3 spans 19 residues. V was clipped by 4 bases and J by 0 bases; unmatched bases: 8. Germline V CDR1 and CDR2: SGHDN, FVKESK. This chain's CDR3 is CASSPILGLAGANTGELFF. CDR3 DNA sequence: TGTGCCAGCAGCCCGATCTTAGGACTAGCGGGGGCGAACACCGGGGAGCTGTTTTTT.

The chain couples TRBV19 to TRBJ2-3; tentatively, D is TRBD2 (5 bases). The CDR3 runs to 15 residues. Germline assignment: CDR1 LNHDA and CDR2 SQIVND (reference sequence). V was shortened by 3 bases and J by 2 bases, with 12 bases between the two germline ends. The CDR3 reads CASSIRTGYTDTQYF. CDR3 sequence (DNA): TGTGCCAGTAGTATCCGGACTGGTTACACAGATACGCAGTATTTT.

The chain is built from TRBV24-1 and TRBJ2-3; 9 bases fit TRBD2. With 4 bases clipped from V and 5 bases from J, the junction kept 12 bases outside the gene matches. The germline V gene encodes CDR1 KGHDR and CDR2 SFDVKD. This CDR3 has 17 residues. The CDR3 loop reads CATSDPSGSGRLDTQYF. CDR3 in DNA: TGTGCCACCAGTGACCCCTCCGGTAGCGGGAGATTAGATACGCAGTATTTT.

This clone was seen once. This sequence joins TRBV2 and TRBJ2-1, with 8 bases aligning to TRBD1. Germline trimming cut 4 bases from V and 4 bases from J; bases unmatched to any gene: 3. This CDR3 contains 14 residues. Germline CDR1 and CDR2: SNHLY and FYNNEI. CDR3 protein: CASSVQGGYNEQFF. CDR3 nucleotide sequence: TGTGCCAGCAGTGTACAGGGGGGATACAATGAGCAGTTCTTC.

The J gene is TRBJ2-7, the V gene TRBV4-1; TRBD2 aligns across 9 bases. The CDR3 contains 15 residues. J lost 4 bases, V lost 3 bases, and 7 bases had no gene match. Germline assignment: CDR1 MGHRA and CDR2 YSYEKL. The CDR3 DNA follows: TGCGCCAGCAGCCAGGGTCTAGCGGGGTCTTACGAGCAGTACTTC. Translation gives CASSQGLAGSYEQYF.

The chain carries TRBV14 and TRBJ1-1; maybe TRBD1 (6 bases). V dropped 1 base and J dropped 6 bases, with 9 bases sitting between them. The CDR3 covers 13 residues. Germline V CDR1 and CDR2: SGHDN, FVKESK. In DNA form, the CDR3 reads TGTGCCAGCAGCCAAGTACAGGGCGCTGAAGCTTTCTTT. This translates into CASSQVQGAEAFF.

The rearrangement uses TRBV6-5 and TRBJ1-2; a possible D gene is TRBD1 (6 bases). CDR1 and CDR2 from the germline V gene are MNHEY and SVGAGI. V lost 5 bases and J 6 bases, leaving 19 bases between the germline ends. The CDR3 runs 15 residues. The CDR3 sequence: CASSITLGARDGYTF. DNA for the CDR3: TGTGCCAGCAGTATAACTCTGGGGGCGAGGGATGGCTACACCTTC.

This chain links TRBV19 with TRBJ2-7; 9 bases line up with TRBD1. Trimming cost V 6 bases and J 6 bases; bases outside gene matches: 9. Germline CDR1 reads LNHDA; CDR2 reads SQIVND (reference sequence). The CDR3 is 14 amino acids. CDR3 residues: CASSGGTGPREQYF. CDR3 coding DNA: TGTGCCAGTAGCGGGGGGACAGGGCCACGCGAGCAGTACTTC.